The 20 T cell receptor beta chains given below trace back to one sample, sequenced in a study of shared clonotypes between healthy human individuals. Method: immunoSEQ multiplex PCR; TCRdb's copy keeps in-frame clones and lacks some. The repertoire holds hundreds of thousands of clones, with roughly four fifths as singletons. The specimen sequenced was PBMCs. The origin of the receptors is a woman between 40 and 55 years old in good health. Some clones in this sample may be carry-over from other donors' samples.

The chain employs TRBV5-1 and TRBJ2-7; no reliable D call. Trimming left V 4 bases short and J 1 base short, with 15 bases between. Germline lookup yields CDR1 SGHRS and CDR2 YFSETQ. This CDR3 spans 15 amino acids. CDR3 nucleotide sequence: TGCGCCAGCAGCCCTGACGGGCGAGCTTCCTACGAGCAGTACTTC. Its translation: CASSPDGRASYEQYF. The complete variable domain, with remaining parts taken from reference TRBV5-1 and TRBJ2-7, reads KAGVTQTPRYLIKTRGQQVTLSCSPISGHRSVSWYQQTPGQGLQFLFEYFSETQRNKGNFPGRFSGRQFSNSRSEMNVSTLELGDSALYLCASSPDGRASYEQYFGPGTRLTVT.

Concerning this clone: This likely came from a read error, as a far larger clone is one base away. The rearrangement links TRBV2 to TRBJ2-5; 7 bases fit TRBD2. This CDR3 region has 14 residues. Germline assignment: CDR1 SNHLY and CDR2 FYNNEI. CDR3 nucleotide sequence: TGTGTCAGCACCGGGACTACACGACAAGAGACCCAGTACTTC. It translates to CVSTGTTRQETQYF.

The chain uses TRBV4-3 and TRBJ2-1, with TRBD2 identical over 12 bases. V lost 1 base and J lost 6; bases outside the gene matches: 7. Germline V gene sequence: CDR1 LGHNA, CDR2 YSLEER. This CDR3 comprises 17 residues. CDR3 coding DNA: TGCGCCAGCAGCCAAGGGGCTCTAGCGGGAGGGCCCAATGAGCAGTTCTTC. It codes for CASSQGALAGGPNEQFF.

About this clone: This likely came from a read error, as a far larger clone is one base away. Different DNA sequences within this sample yield the same CDR3. V usage is TRBV28 and J usage is TRBJ2-7; 8 bases are shared with TRBD2. V shed 5 bases and J 1 base; nucleotides not matched to a gene: 10. CDR1 MDHEN and CDR2 SYDVKM come from the germline V gene. The length of the CDR3 is 16 residues. DNA for the CDR3: TGTGCCAGCAGTCTAGGGGTAGCGGGACCTTCCTACGAGCAGTACTTC. It codes for CASSLGVAGPSYEQYF.

The V gene is TRBV4-1, the J gene TRBJ2-5; 9 nucleotides agree with TRBD1. J was trimmed by 5 bases and V by 3 bases; bases with no gene match: 7. Germline V gene lookup returns CDR1 MGHRA and CDR2 YSYEKL. This CDR3 is 15 amino acids long. CDR3: CASSHNPGQGETQYF. Written as DNA, the CDR3 is TGCGCCAGCAGCCACAACCCGGGACAGGGTGAGACCCAGTACTTC.

The V call is TRBV18, the J call TRBJ2-7; D might be TRBD1 or TRBD2, each matching 6 bases. Germline CDR1 reads KGHSH; CDR2 reads LQKENI. V lost 0 bases and J 2 bases, leaving 11 bases between the germline ends. The length of the CDR3 is 15 residues. In nucleotides, the CDR3 is TGTGCCAGCTCACCACCTCGGGGGCCCCCCTACGAGCAGTACTTC. This codes for CASSPPRGPPYEQYF.

The chain's CDR3 is CASSLWNEQFF. The CDR3 DNA is TGTGCCAGCAGCCTATGGAATGAGCAGTTCTTC. The V and J genes are TRBV14 and TRBJ2-1; no firm D call. The CDR3 has 11 amino acids. Trimming took off 4 bases at V and 7 bases at J, with 5 bases between the two ends. CDR1 is SGHDN, CDR2 FVKESK, per germline. Full variable domain (outside the CDR3, taken from reference TRBV14 and TRBJ2-1): EAGVTQFPSHSVIEKGQTVTLRCDPISGHDNLYWYRRVMGKEIKFLLHFVKESKQDESGMPNNRFLAERTGGTYSTLKVQPAELEDSGVYFCASSLWNEQFFGPGTRLTVL.

The rearrangement joins TRBV19 to TRBJ2-7, with a tentative D call TRBD1 (5 bases). Germline V gene data show CDR1 as LNHDA and CDR2 as SQIVND (reference sequence). The CDR3 is 15 residues long. V dropped 3 bases and J dropped 1 base, with 13 bases sitting between them. The CDR3 DNA sequence: TGTGCCAGTAGTATGACAGTTTCGCGATCCTACGAGCAGTACTTC. Protein: CASSMTVSRSYEQYF.

The chain recombines TRBV19 with TRBJ2-7, with TRBD2 identical over 11 bases. The germline gives CDR1 LNHDA, CDR2 SQIVND (reference sequence). The CDR3 runs to 16 residues. The V gene end was trimmed by 3 bases and the J gene end by 4 bases; junction bases not matched to a gene: 8. Written as DNA, the CDR3 is TGTGCCAGTAGTATGACCGGGACTAGCGGAGCTTACGAGCAGTACTTC. This encodes CASSMTGTSGAYEQYF. Supplemented by reference TRBV19 and TRBJ2-7, the full variable domain reads DGGITQSPKYLFRKEGQNVTLSCEQNLNHDAMYWYRQDPGQGLRLIYYSQIVNDFQKGDIAEGYSVSREKKESFPLTVTSAQKNPTAFYLCASSMTGTSGAYEQYFGPGTRLTVT.

J is TRBJ1-5 and V is TRBV28, with D possibly matching TRBD1 (6 bases). This CDR3 region has 15 residues. V was clipped by 8 bases and J by 5 bases, with 19 bases between them. CDR1 and CDR2 from the germline V gene are MDHEN and SYDVKM. CDR3 bases: TGTGCCAGCCCCCCTCCCGGGACAAAATATCAGCCCCAGCATTTT. This encodes CASPPPGTKYQPQHF.

This rearrangement joins TRBV30 to TRBJ1-2; D perhaps matches TRBD1 (5 bases). The CDR3 spans 14 residues. With 4 bases removed from V and 2 bases from J, the gap between germline ends came to 14 bases. Looked up from germline, CDR1 is GTSNPN and CDR2 is SVGIG (reference sequence). This CDR3 is CAWKAQGANYGYTF. CDR3 bases: TGTGCCTGGAAGGCCCAGGGAGCCAACTATGGCTACACCTTC.

V and J are TRBV2 and TRBJ1-4, with D unresolved. CDR3 size: 12 residues. Germline V gene lookup returns CDR1 SNHLY and CDR2 FYNNEI. Trimming shortened V by 8 bases and J by 7 bases, and 11 bases separated the two germline ends. This CDR3 is CASQQISEKLFF. Here the CDR3 DNA reads TGTGCCAGCCAACAAATCTCTGAAAAACTGTTTTTT.

This chain joins TRBV15 and TRBJ2-7, with 7 bases fitting TRBD2. The J segment lost 2 bases and the V segment lost 1 base, leaving 2 bases of the junction unmatched. This CDR3 has 14 amino acids. CDR1 and CDR2 from the germline V gene are LNHNV and YYDKDF (reference sequence). CDR3 sequence reads: CATSRGLAAYEQYF. The CDR3, as DNA: TGTGCCACCAGCAGAGGGCTAGCGGCCTACGAGCAGTACTTC.

The chain combines TRBV6-6 with TRBJ1-1; 10 nucleotides match TRBD1. Germline-derived CDR1 and CDR2 are MNHNY and SVGAGI (reference sequence). The CDR3 is made up of 14 amino acids. V was clipped by 7 bases and J by 3 bases; unmatched bases: 5. The CDR3 region is CASIMTGGDTEAFF. CDR3 DNA: TGTGCCAGCATCATGACAGGGGGCGACACTGAAGCTTTCTTT.

The chain uses TRBV5-1 and TRBJ2-7; 8 bases agree with TRBD2. J gave up 2 bases and V 1 base, and 5 bases lay outside the gene matches. The CDR3 totals 15 residues. Germline CDR1 is SGHRS and CDR2 is YFSETQ. Written as DNA, the CDR3 is TGCGCCAGCAGCTTGCTGTCGGGAGGGACCTACGAGCAGTACTTC. Translated: CASSLLSGGTYEQYF.

This clone was seen only once. The chain links TRBV7-9 to TRBJ2-7; TRBD1 is a possible D gene (6 bases). This CDR3 contains 13 residues. With 3 bases removed from V and 5 bases from J, the gap between germline ends came to 11 bases. The germline gives CDR1 SEHNR, CDR2 FQNEAQ (reference sequence). The chain's CDR3 is CASSFPGAHEQYF. Written as DNA, the CDR3 is TGTGCCAGCAGCTTCCCAGGGGCCCACGAGCAGTACTTC.

This clone was seen only once. A junction boundary mismatches the germline segment, possibly from a read error. This rearrangement joins TRBV7-7 to TRBJ2-5; no clear D gene. In germline, CDR1 is SSHAT, CDR2 FNYEAQ (reference sequence). This CDR3 spans 14 amino acids. CDR3 coding DNA: TGTGCTAGCAGCTTGGGTGGGTACCAAGAGACCCAGTACTTC. This sequence encodes CASSLGGYQETQYF.

The chain employs TRBV4-2 and TRBJ2-5, with 8 bases that match TRBD1. Per germline, CDR1 LGHNA and CDR2 YNFKEQ. The CDR3 has 14 amino acids. J was trimmed by 5 bases and V by 5 bases; bases with no gene match: 7. Written as DNA, the CDR3 is TGTGCCAGCAGCTTGACAGGGGTCCCGGAGACCCAGTACTTC. This translates into CASSLTGVPETQYF.

The chain is built from TRBV7-2 and TRBJ2-2; perhaps TRBD2 as D (6 bases). Germline V gene data show CDR1 as SGHTA and CDR2 as FQGNSA. This CDR3 comprises 15 residues. V gave up 5 bases and J gave up 4 bases, with 14 bases separating them. The CDR3 sequence is CASSPSGPGTGELFF. CDR3 in DNA: TGTGCCAGCAGCCCCAGCGGGCCGGGCACCGGGGAGCTGTTTTTT.

This clone was seen just once. This chain uses TRBV7-9 with TRBJ2-5; 9 nucleotides line up with TRBD2. The CDR3 extends over 16 amino acids. Trimming took 5 bases from V and 4 from J; bases not matched to a gene: 11. Germline V gives CDR1 SEHNR, CDR2 FQNEAQ (reference sequence). In DNA, the CDR3 is TGTGCCAGCAGCCCCCCGGTAGCGGGAGCGGGAGAGACCCAGTACTTC. Amino acids: CASSPPVAGAGETQYF.